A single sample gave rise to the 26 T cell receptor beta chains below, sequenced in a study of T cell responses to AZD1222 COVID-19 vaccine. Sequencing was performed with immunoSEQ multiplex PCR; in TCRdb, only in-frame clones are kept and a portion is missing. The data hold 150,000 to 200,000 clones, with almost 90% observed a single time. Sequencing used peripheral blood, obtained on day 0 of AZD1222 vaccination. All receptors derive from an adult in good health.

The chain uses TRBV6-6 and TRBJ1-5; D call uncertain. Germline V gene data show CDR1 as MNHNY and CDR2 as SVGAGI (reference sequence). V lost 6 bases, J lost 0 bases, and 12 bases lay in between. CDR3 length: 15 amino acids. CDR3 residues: CASSRRAFSNQPQHF. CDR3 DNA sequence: TGTGCCAGCAGCCGGAGAGCCTTTAGCAATCAGCCCCAGCATTTT.

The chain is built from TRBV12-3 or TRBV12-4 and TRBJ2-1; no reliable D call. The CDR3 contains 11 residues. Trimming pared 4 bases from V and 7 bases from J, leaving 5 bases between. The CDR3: CASSSTNEQFF. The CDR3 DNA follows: TGTGCCAGCAGTTCTACTAATGAGCAGTTCTTC.

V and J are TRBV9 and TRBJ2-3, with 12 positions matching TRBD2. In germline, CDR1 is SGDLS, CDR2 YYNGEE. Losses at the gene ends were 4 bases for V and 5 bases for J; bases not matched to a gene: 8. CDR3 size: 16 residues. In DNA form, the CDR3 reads TGTGCCAGCAGCCCCCAGACTAGCGGGGGCCTAGATACGCAGTATTTT. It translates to CASSPQTSGGLDTQYF.

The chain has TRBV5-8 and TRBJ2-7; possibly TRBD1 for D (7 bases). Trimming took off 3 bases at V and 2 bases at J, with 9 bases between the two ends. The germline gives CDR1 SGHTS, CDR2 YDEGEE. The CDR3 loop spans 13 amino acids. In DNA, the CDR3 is TGTGCCAGCAGCTGGAGGGGGCCCTACGAGCAGTACTTC. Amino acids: CASSWRGPYEQYF.

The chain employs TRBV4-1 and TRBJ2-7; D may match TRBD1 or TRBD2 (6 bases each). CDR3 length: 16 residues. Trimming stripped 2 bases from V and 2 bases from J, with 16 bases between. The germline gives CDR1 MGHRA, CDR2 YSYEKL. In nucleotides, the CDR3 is TGCGCCAGCAGCCAAAATTCTCGGGGGCCAACCTACGAGCAGTACTTC. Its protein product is CASSQNSRGPTYEQYF.

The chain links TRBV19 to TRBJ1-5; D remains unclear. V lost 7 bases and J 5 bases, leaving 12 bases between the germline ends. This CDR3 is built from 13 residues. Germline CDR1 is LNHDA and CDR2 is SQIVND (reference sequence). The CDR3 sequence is CASTPWQDQPQHF. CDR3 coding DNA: TGTGCCAGTACCCCCTGGCAGGATCAGCCCCAGCATTTT.

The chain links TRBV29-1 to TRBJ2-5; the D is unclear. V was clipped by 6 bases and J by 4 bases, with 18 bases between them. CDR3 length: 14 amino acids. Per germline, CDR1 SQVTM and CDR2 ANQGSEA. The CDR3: CSVGLPGSTETQYF. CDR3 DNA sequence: TGCAGCGTAGGCCTACCGGGCTCCACAGAGACCCAGTACTTC.

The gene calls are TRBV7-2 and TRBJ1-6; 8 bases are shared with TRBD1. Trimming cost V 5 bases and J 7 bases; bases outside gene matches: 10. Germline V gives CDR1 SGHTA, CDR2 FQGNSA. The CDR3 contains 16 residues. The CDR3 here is CASSPWTGILNSPLHF. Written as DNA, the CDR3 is TGTGCCAGCAGCCCTTGGACAGGGATTTTGAATTCACCCCTCCACTTT.

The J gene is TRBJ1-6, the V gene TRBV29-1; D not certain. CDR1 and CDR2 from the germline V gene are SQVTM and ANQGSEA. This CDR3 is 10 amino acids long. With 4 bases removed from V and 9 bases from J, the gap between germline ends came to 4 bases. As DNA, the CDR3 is TGCAGCGTTGTTCGTTCACCCCTCCACTTT. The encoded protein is CSVVRSPLHF.

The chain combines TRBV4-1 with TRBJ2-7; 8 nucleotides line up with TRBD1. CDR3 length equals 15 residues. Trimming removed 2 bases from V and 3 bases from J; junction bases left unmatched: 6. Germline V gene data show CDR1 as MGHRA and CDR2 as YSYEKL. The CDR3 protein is CASSQPRTGNYEQYF. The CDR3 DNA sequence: TGCGCCAGCAGCCAACCTCGGACAGGGAACTACGAGCAGTACTTC.

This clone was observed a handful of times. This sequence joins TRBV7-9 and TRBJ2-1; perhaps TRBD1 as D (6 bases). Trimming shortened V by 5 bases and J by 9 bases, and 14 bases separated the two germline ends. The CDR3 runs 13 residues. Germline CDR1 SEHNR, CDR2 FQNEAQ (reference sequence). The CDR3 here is CASSQLGAVEQFF. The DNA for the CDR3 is TGTGCCAGCAGCCAACTGGGGGCGGTTGAGCAGTTCTTC. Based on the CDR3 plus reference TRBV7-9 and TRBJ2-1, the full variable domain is DTGVSQNPRHKITKRGQNVTFRCDPISEHNRLYWYRQTLGQGPEFLTYFQNEAQLEKSRLLSDRFSAERPKGSFSTLEIQRTEQGDSAMYLCASSQLGAVEQFFGPGTRLTVL.

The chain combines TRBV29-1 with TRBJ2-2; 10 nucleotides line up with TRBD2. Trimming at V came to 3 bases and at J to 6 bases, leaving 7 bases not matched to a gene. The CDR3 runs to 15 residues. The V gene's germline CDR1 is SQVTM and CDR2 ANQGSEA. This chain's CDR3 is CSVDASGSQAGELFF. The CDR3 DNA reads TGCAGCGTTGATGCTAGCGGGAGTCAAGCCGGGGAGCTGTTTTTT.

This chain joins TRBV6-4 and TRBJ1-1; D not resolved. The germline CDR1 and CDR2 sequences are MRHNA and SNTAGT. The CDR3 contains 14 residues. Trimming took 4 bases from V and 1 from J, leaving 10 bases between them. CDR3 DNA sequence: TGTGCCAGCAGTGGCAGTTGGGAGAACACTGAAGCTTTCTTT. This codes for CASSGSWENTEAFF.

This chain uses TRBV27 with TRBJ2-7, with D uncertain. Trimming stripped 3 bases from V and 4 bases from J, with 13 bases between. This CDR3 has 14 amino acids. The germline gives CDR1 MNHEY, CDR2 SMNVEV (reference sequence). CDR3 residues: CASSFAGTFYEQYF. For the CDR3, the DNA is TGTGCCAGCAGTTTCGCAGGAACATTTTACGAGCAGTACTTC.

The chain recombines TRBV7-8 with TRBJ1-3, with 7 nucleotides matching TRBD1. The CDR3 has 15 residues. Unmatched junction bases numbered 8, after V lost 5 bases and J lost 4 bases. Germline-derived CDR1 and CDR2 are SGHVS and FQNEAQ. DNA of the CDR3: TGTGCCAGCAGCCTCGGGACAGTATCAGGAAACACCATATATTTT. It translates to CASSLGTVSGNTIYF.

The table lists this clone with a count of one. The CDR3 DNA is TGCGCCAGCAGCTTGGCCGTCAGCGGGGGGCGGCAAGAGACCCAGTACTTC. This codes for CASSLAVSGGRQETQYF. V usage is TRBV5-1 and J usage is TRBJ2-5; 9 positions match TRBD2. The CDR3 has 17 residues. CDR1 is SGHRS, CDR2 YFSETQ, per germline. V was pared by 0 bases and J by 2 bases, with 8 bases of the junction left unmatched.

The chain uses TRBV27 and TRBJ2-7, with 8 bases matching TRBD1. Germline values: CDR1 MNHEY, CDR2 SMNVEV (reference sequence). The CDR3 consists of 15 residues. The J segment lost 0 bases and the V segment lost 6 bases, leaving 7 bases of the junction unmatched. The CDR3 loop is CASSRQGTSSYEQYF. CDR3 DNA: TGTGCCAGCAGCCGACAGGGGACCAGCTCCTACGAGCAGTACTTC.

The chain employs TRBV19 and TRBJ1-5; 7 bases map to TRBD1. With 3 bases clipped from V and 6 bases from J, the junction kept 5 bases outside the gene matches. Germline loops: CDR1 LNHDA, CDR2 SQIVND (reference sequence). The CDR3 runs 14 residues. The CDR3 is CASSITGDGQPQHF. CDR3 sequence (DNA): TGTGCCAGTAGTATCACAGGGGACGGTCAGCCCCAGCATTTT.

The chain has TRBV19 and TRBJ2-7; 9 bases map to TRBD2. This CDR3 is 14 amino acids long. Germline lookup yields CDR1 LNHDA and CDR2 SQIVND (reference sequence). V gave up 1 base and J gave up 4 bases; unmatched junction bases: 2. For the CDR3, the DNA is TGTGCCAGTAGTATAGTAGCGGGAGAATACGAGCAGTACTTC. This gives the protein CASSIVAGEYEQYF.

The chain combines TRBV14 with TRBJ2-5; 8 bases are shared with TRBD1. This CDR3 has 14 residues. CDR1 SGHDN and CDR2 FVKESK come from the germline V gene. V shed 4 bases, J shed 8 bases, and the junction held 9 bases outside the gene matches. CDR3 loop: CASSPRQGISTQYF. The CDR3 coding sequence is TGTGCCAGCAGCCCTCGACAGGGGATTTCAACCCAGTACTTC.

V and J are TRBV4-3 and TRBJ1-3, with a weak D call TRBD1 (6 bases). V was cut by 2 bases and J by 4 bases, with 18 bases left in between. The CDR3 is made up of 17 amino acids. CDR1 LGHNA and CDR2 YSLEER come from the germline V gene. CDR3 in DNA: TGCGCCAGCAGCCAACTATCAGGGGCTAACAACGGAAACACCATATATTTT. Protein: CASSQLSGANNGNTIYF.

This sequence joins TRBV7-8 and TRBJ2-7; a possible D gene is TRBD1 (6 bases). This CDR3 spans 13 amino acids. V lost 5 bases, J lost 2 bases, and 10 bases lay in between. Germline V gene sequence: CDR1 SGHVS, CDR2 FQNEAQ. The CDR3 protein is CASSPTGTYEQYF. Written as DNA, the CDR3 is TGTGCCAGCAGCCCGACAGGCACCTACGAGCAGTACTTC.

The CDR3 region is CAISESTTRNNGYEQYF. CDR3 DNA: TGTGCCATCAGTGAGTCGACAACCCGTAATAACGGCTACGAGCAGTACTTC. V gene TRBV10-3 combines with J gene TRBJ2-7, with D unclear. V was shortened by 0 bases and J by 3 bases, with 18 bases between the two germline ends. Germline-derived CDR1 and CDR2 are ENHRY and SYGVKD. The CDR3 consists of 17 residues.

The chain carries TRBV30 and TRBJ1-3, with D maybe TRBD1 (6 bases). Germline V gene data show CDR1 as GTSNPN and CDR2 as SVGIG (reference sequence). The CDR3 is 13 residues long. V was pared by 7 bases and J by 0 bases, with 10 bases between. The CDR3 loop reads CASTGSSGNTIYF. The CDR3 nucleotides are TGTGCCTCCACAGGGAGCTCTGGAAACACCATATATTTT.

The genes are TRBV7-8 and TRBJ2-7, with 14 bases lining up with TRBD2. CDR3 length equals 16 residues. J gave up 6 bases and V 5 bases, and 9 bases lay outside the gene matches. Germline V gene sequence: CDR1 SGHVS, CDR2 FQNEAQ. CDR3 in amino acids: CASSSRLAGGPSEQYF. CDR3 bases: TGTGCCAGCAGCAGCCGACTAGCGGGAGGGCCGTCCGAGCAGTACTTC.

This CDR3 reads CASSYREETQYF. CDR3 in DNA: TGTGCCAGTAGTTACCGAGAAGAGACCCAGTACTTC. The genes are TRBV19 and TRBJ2-5, with D unclear. Germline V gene lookup returns CDR1 LNHDA and CDR2 SQIVND (reference sequence). This CDR3 region has 12 residues. V was pared by 5 bases and J by 3 bases, with 7 bases between.